These T cell receptor beta chains were read from a single sample in a study of read filtering for tumor transcriptome and immune sequencing. TCRdb re-called the reads with MiXCR, one entry per CDR3 protein. There are approximately 62,000 distinct CDR3 sequences in the sample; less than 20% occur only once, and about 11% lies in the top ten. The material sequenced was a population of CD138-negative cells sorted from bone marrow. These receptors all come from a donor over 35 with multiple myeloma. CDR3s include the opening cysteine and the closing phenylalanine or tryptophan. The order of the fields is clone size, J gene, V gene, D gene, CDR3 DNA, CDR3 protein. A D gene is named only where the DNA matches it firmly. Clone sizes are given selectively: once, few, many, or a class where the clone is expanded.

size: once; J: TRBJ2-7; V: TRBV20-1; D: TRBD2; DNA: TGCAGTGCTAGAGATTTTGGTCTAGCGGGAGACGAGCAGTACTTC; CDR3: CSARDFGLAGDEQYF
size: NA; J: TRBJ2-4; V: TRBV12-3/TRBV12-4; D: TRBD2; DNA: TGTGCCAGCAGTTTTGGGGGGGGAGGGAACATTCAGTACTTC; CDR3: CASSFGGGGNIQYF
size: few; J: TRBJ2-5; V: TRBV10-3; D: NA; DNA: TGTGCCATCAGTGAAGGTATCAGGCCGAAGGGGCAAGAGACCCAGTACTTC; CDR3: CAISEGIRPKGQETQYF
size: many; J: TRBJ2-1; V: TRBV12-3/TRBV12-4; D: NA; DNA: TGTGCCAGCAGTTTGGGGCAGAATACCTACAATGAGCAGTTCTTC; CDR3: CASSLGQNTYNEQFF
size: many; J: TRBJ2-3; V: TRBV2; D: TRBD2; DNA: TGTGCCAGCAGTAAAACCGGGACTAGCGGTACCACAGATACGCAGTATTTT; CDR3: CASSKTGTSGTTDTQYF
size: many; J: TRBJ2-1; V: TRBV3-1; D: TRBD2; DNA: TGTGCCAGCAGCCACGTAACGAGACTAGCGGCCTACAATGAGCAGTTCTTC; CDR3: CASSHVTRLAAYNEQFF
size: many; J: TRBJ2-3; V: TRBV27; D: NA; DNA: TGTGCCAGCAGACCGACAGGGGACGTTGGTAGCGGGACAGCGGCAGATACGCAGTATTTT; CDR3: CASRPTGDVGSGTAADTQYF
size: few; J: TRBJ1-1; V: TRBV5-1; D: TRBD1; DNA: TGCGCCAGCAGCTTCGACAGGGGCGGTGGAACTGAAGCTTTCTTT; CDR3: CASSFDRGGGTEAFF
size: NA; J: TRBJ2-7; V: TRBV6-2/TRBV6-3; D: TRBD2; DNA: TGTGCCGGCAGTTTCTCCTTCGGGGGGGACCCCTACGAGCAGTACTTC; CDR3: CAGSFSFGGDPYEQYF
size: NA; J: TRBJ2-5; V: TRBV28; D: TRBD2; DNA: TGCGCCAGCAGTTCATGGACTAGCGAAGGGTCAGTCAGTGCCCAGTACTTC; CDR3: CASSSWTSEGSVSAQYF
size: many; J: TRBJ2-5; V: TRBV6-6; D: NA; DNA: TGTGCCAGCAGTTACTCGAGGCTAGCGCATTACCAAGAGACCCAGTACTTC; CDR3: CASSYSRLAHYQETQYF
size: few; J: TRBJ1-1; V: TRBV20-1; D: NA; DNA: TGCAGTGCTAAGCAGGTTGTCACTGAAGCTTTCTTT; CDR3: CSAKQVVTEAFF
size: NA; J: TRBJ2-3; V: TRBV23-1; D: TRBD1; DNA: TGCGCCAGCAGTAAGGGACAGGCTAACTTTCCAGATACGCAGTATTTT; CDR3: CASSKGQANFPDTQYF
size: many; J: TRBJ2-2; V: TRBV4-1; D: NA; DNA: TGCGCCAGCAGTGATCGGGGGAACACCGGGGAGCTGTTTTTT; CDR3: CASSDRGNTGELFF
size: many; J: TRBJ2-2; V: TRBV7-9; D: NA; DNA: TGTGCCAGCAGCCGGGGGAGCACCGGGGAGCTGTTTTTT; CDR3: CASSRGSTGELFF
size: NA; J: TRBJ1-3; V: TRBV20-1; D: TRBD1; DNA: TGCAGTGCTAGAGGGGGGACAGGCCCGGAGGGAAACACCATATATTTT; CDR3: CSARGGTGPEGNTIYF
size: many; J: TRBJ2-3; V: TRBV3-1; D: TRBD2; DNA: TGTGCCAGCAGCCAAGGACTAGCGGGGGTCGTGAATACGCAGTATTTT; CDR3: CASSQGLAGVVNTQYF